These 26 T cell receptor beta chains came from one sample sequenced in a study of T cell responses to AZD1222 COVID-19 vaccine. Clones were sequenced by immunoSEQ multiplex PCR, and TCRdb holds only the in-frame ones, with some missing. The table lists 150,000 to 200,000 clones, around 90% of them singletons. Sequencing used peripheral blood, obtained on day 0 of AZD1222 vaccination. These TCRs come from an adult in good health.

This chain uses TRBV6-1 with TRBJ1-5, with D uncertain. Per germline, CDR1 MNHNS and CDR2 SASEGT. The CDR3 length is 15 residues. V lost 1 base to trimming and J lost 3 bases, with 10 bases between them. CDR3 protein: CASSEESQVNQPQHF. CDR3 nucleotides: TGTGCCAGCAGTGAAGAGTCGCAGGTCAATCAGCCCCAGCATTTT.

This chain links TRBV5-4 with TRBJ1-2, with 8 bases matching TRBD1. The CDR3 extends over 14 amino acids. The germline V gene has CDR1 SGHNT and CDR2 YYREEE (reference sequence). Unmatched junction bases numbered 9, after V lost 3 bases and J lost 8 bases. The CDR3 loop is CASSSGQAGWGYTF. CDR3 nucleotide sequence: TGTGCCAGCAGCTCGGGACAGGCGGGTTGGGGCTACACCTTC.

The chain carries TRBV11-1 and TRBJ2-3, with 8 bases fitting TRBD1. The V segment lost 3 bases and the J segment 4 bases; nucleotides outside the gene matches: 6. This CDR3 has 15 residues. Germline V gene sequence: CDR1 SGHAT, CDR2 FQDESV (reference sequence). The CDR3 loop reads CASSFRTGSADTQYF. The CDR3 nucleotides read TGTGCCAGCAGCTTTAGGACAGGGAGTGCAGATACGCAGTATTTT.

The chain links TRBV2 to TRBJ2-7; D perhaps matches TRBD1 (6 bases). V lost 5 bases to trimming and J lost 4 bases, with 9 bases between them. CDR3 length: 12 residues. Germline CDR1 is SNHLY and CDR2 is FYNNEI. CDR3 amino acids: CASSLGQYEQYF. CDR3 nucleotides: TGTGCCAGCAGTTTGGGACAATACGAGCAGTACTTC.

This clone was seen only once. The chain combines TRBV5-1 with TRBJ2-2; 10 nucleotides match TRBD2. V lost 4 bases, J lost 8 bases, and 11 bases stayed unmatched. The germline gives CDR1 SGHRS, CDR2 YFSETQ. The CDR3 extends over 16 amino acids. CDR3 loop: CASSTTPGLASGELFF. CDR3 nucleotide sequence: TGCGCCAGCAGCACCACTCCGGGACTAGCGTCAGGGGAGCTGTTTTTT.

The chain couples TRBV6-6 to TRBJ1-6; 7 bases are a match to TRBD1. With 5 bases clipped from V and 0 bases from J, the junction kept 13 bases outside the gene matches. CDR3 length equals 19 residues. Germline V gives CDR1 MNHNY, CDR2 SVGAGI (reference sequence). In nucleotides, the CDR3 is TGTGCCAGCAGTCTACGAGGGGGACAGAAGAGCTCCTATAATTCACCCCTCCACTTT. Translating gives CASSLRGGQKSSYNSPLHF.

The rearrangement joins TRBV10-3 to TRBJ1-5, with TRBD1 as a possible D gene (6 bases). The CDR3 loop spans 20 amino acids. Trimming shortened V by 0 bases and J by 4 bases, and 25 bases separated the two germline ends. Germline lookup yields CDR1 ENHRY and CDR2 SYGVKD. The CDR3, as DNA: TGTGCCATCAGTGAGTCTAAGGGAGGGCAGGGGCAGTCGTCGAATCAGCCCCAGCATTTT. Protein: CAISESKGGQGQSSNQPQHF.

The chain couples TRBV30 to TRBJ2-7; D is uncertain. The CDR3 has 11 amino acids. V shed 1 base and J shed 5 bases, with 6 bases lying between them. Germline-derived CDR1 and CDR2 are GTSNPN and SVGIG (reference sequence). CDR3 sequence (DNA): TGTGCCTGGAGTGGCGCGGACGAGCAGTACTTC. Translated, it gives CAWSGADEQYF.

This clone has just a few counts. This chain joins TRBV6-5 and TRBJ1-2; D perhaps matches TRBD1 (5 bases). V lost 8 bases to trimming and J lost 3 bases, with 10 bases between them. Germline V CDR1 and CDR2: MNHEY, SVGAGI. The CDR3 contains 12 residues. DNA for the CDR3: TGTGCCAGCGCGGGGGATGACTATGGCTACACCTTC. Protein product: CASAGDDYGYTF.

The chain carries TRBV28 and TRBJ1-1; 7 bases are a match to TRBD1. Germline trimming cut 5 bases from V and 5 bases from J; bases unmatched to any gene: 8. In germline, CDR1 is MDHEN, CDR2 SYDVKM. The CDR3 runs to 14 residues. The CDR3 sequence: CASSAQGYRTEAFF. The DNA for the CDR3 is TGTGCCAGCAGTGCACAGGGGTATAGGACTGAAGCTTTCTTT.

This clone was recorded a few times. The CDR3 sequence is CASSLSGGARYGYTF. The CDR3, as DNA: TGTGCCAGCTCCCTCAGCGGGGGGGCTCGCTATGGCTACACCTTC. The chain carries TRBV18 and TRBJ1-2, with D possibly being TRBD1 (6 bases). There are 15 residues in the CDR3. Germline V gene data show CDR1 as KGHSH and CDR2 as LQKENI. Trimming removed 6 bases at V and 4 bases at J, with 18 bases between.

CDR3 sequence reads: CASSLRTSGISYNEQFF. CDR3 DNA: TGTGCCAGCAGCTTAAGGACTAGCGGAATCTCCTACAATGAGCAGTTCTTC. This rearrangement joins TRBV11-2 to TRBJ2-1; TRBD2 agrees at 10 bases. V shed 2 bases, J shed 0 bases, and the junction held 4 bases outside the gene matches. Germline CDR1 SGHAT, CDR2 FQNNGV. The CDR3 covers 17 residues.

The genes are TRBV13 and TRBJ2-1; D gene ambiguous. V gave up 2 bases and J gave up 3 bases, with 5 bases separating them. This CDR3 contains 13 residues. Germline-derived CDR1 and CDR2 are PRHDT and FYEKMQ (reference sequence). CDR3 in amino acids: CASSLRVYNEQFF. The DNA of the CDR3 is TGTGCCAGCAGCTTAAGGGTCTACAATGAGCAGTTCTTC.

The chain combines TRBV29-1 with TRBJ2-7, with 8 nucleotides matching TRBD1. Trimming removed 7 bases from V and 6 bases from J; junction bases left unmatched: 11. The length of the CDR3 is 13 residues. Germline-derived CDR1 and CDR2 are SQVTM and ANQGSEA. The CDR3 protein is CSGIGQGRSEQYF. The CDR3 nucleotides read TGCAGCGGCATTGGACAGGGTCGGAGCGAGCAGTACTTC.

The chain joins TRBV7-3 to TRBJ2-5, with TRBD1 matching over 9 bases. CDR1 and CDR2 (germline): SGHTA, FQGTGA. CDR3 length: 14 amino acids. V was clipped by 3 bases and J by 2 bases; unmatched bases: 1. CDR3 in DNA: TGTGCCAGCAGCTTGGGACAGGGTCAAGAGACCCAGTACTTC. Its protein is CASSLGQGQETQYF.

The gene calls are TRBV6-2 or TRBV6-3 and TRBJ2-1, with D unclear. Germline values: CDR1 MNHEY, CDR2 SVGEGT. Trimming removed 1 base from V and 9 bases from J, with 10 bases in between. This CDR3 is built from 13 residues. Here the CDR3 reads CASSYWSFGEQFF. CDR3 in DNA: TGTGCCAGCAGTTACTGGAGTTTCGGTGAGCAGTTCTTC.

The chain combines TRBV7-2 with TRBJ2-3; 13 positions agree with TRBD2. The trim removed 5 bases at V and 6 bases at J, leaving 14 bases unmatched. Germline lookup yields CDR1 SGHTA and CDR2 FQGNSA. The CDR3 is 18 residues long. CDR3 nucleotide sequence: TGTGCCAGCAGCGCCTGGACTAGCGGGGGCCGCAGGGGGGATACGCAGTATTTT. Translation: CASSAWTSGGRRGDTQYF.

Notes on this clone: This specimen includes other DNA sequences encoding the same CDR3. The chain couples TRBV7-2 to TRBJ2-7, with 10 bases that match TRBD2. V was clipped by 4 bases and J by 4 bases; unmatched bases: 7. This CDR3 contains 15 residues. The germline V gene encodes CDR1 SGHTA and CDR2 FQGNSA. DNA for the CDR3: TGTGCCAGCAGCTCCCAGGGAGCGGGAGGGTACGAGCAGTACTTC. Residues: CASSSQGAGGYEQYF.

This clone showed up just a few times. The gene calls are TRBV7-8 and TRBJ1-1; weak D call: TRBD1 (5 bases). CDR3 size: 14 residues. Germline V lookup: CDR1 SGHVS, CDR2 FQNEAQ. The germline V and J ends were trimmed by 4 bases and 4 bases, with 13 bases remaining between them. DNA for the CDR3: TGTGCCAGCAGCTACGAGGGGTGGGGCACTGAAGCTTTCTTT. It codes for CASSYEGWGTEAFF.

This clone was observed once. The gene calls are TRBV11-1 and TRBJ2-1, with 7 nucleotides matching TRBD1. This CDR3 spans 16 amino acids. The V segment lost 4 bases and the J segment 9 bases; nucleotides outside the gene matches: 15. Looked up from germline, CDR1 is SGHAT and CDR2 is FQDESV (reference sequence). CDR3 DNA sequence: TGTGCCAGCAGCTCCACAGGGGCCGTTCAGGCCGGTGAGCAGTTCTTC. Its translation: CASSSTGAVQAGEQFF.

The chain employs TRBV12-3 or TRBV12-4 and TRBJ1-5; D perhaps matches TRBD1 (6 bases). The CDR3 sequence is 13 residues long. V was pared by 3 bases and J by 6 bases, with 9 bases between. Here the CDR3 reads CASSFGGAQPQHF. The CDR3 DNA is TGTGCCAGCAGTTTTGGGGGGGCTCAGCCCCAGCATTTT.

The V call is TRBV9, the J call TRBJ1-6, with D unclear. The CDR3 extends over 15 amino acids. The V end lost 6 bases, the J end lost 7 bases, and 17 bases lay between the germline ends. Germline assignment: CDR1 SGDLS and CDR2 YYNGEE. CDR3 sequence: CASTPDQVRNSPLHF. CDR3 in DNA: TGTGCCAGCACCCCGGACCAGGTTAGGAATTCACCCCTCCACTTT. Complete variable domain (other parts from reference TRBV9 and TRBJ1-6): DSGVTQTPKHLITATGQRVTLRCSPRSGDLSVYWYQQSLDQGLQFLIQYYNGEERAKGNILERFSAQQFPDLHSELNLSSLELGDSALYFCASTPDQVRNSPLHFGNGTRLTVT.

The chain has TRBV4-1 and TRBJ1-2, with TRBD1 identical over 7 bases. The trim removed 4 bases at V and 7 bases at J, leaving 6 bases unmatched. The CDR3 extends over 13 amino acids. Germline loops: CDR1 MGHRA, CDR2 YSYEKL. The CDR3 nucleotides read TGCGCCAGCAGCCTAGGGACAGAAGGTGGCTACACCTTC. As protein: CASSLGTEGGYTF.

The V and J genes are TRBV6-6 and TRBJ2-1; TRBD2 is a possible D gene (5 bases). With 6 bases removed from V and 11 bases from J, the gap between germline ends came to 23 bases. The CDR3 has 15 residues. Germline values: CDR1 MNHNY, CDR2 SVGAGI (reference sequence). The DNA of the CDR3 is TGTGCCAGCAGGCCGACCGGGGTTACGGGGTCCCAGCAGTTCTTC. Translating gives CASRPTGVTGSQQFF.

The CDR3 nucleotides are TGTGCCAGCTCGCCCAGGACTAGCGGGAGAGACACAGATACGCAGTATTTT. Its translation is CASSPRTSGRDTDTQYF. The rearrangement joins TRBV18 to TRBJ2-3; 13 positions match TRBD2. CDR1 KGHSH and CDR2 LQKENI come from the germline V gene. J gave up 2 bases and V 6 bases, and 8 bases lay outside the gene matches. CDR3 length: 17 residues.

The CDR3, as DNA: TGTGCCAGTAGTCCCTCAACCCCCCTCGAGTGGGCTTTCTTT. Its protein is CASSPSTPLEWAFF. The V and J genes are TRBV19 and TRBJ1-1; D call uncertain. The CDR3 length is 14 residues. V lost 5 bases to trimming and J lost 11 bases, with 21 bases between them. Looked up from germline, CDR1 is LNHDA and CDR2 is SQIVND (reference sequence).